These T cell receptor beta chains were read from a single sample in a study of control samples from healthy donors and cancer patients. The table came from immunoSEQ multiplex PCR; TCRdb's copy has only in-frame clones and leaves some out. The sample includes about 150,000 clones, about 91% of them seen just once. Input material: blood. The receptor set was obtained from a man younger than 40 in good health. Both conserved end residues are part of each CDR3. A D gene is named only where the DNA matches it firmly. Clone size is not always given. Where it is, it says once, few, many or a class for expanded clones.

J: TRBJ2-5
V: TRBV24-1
D: -
size: -
DNA: TGTGCCACCAGTGATCGGGACGGCCTAGAGACCCAGTACTTC
CDR3: CATSDRDGLETQYF

J: TRBJ2-1
V: TRBV6-2/TRBV6-3
D: -
size: -
DNA: TGTGCCAGCAGTTACTCGAATCGACAGGGAGGCAATGAGCAGTTCTTC
CDR3: CASSYSNRQGGNEQFF

J: TRBJ2-1
V: TRBV7-8
D: -
size: -
DNA: TGTGCCAGCAGCTTAGACCCGGTTAGCTCCTACAATGAGCAGTTCTTC
CDR3: CASSLDPVSSYNEQFF

J: TRBJ2-3
V: TRBV18
D: TRBD1
size: -
DNA: TGTGCCAGCTCACAAGCGACAGGGAACACAGATACGCAGTATTTT
CDR3: CASSQATGNTDTQYF

J: TRBJ1-6
V: TRBV4-1
D: -
size: -
DNA: TGCGCCAGCAGCCAAGATGGTCAGTTTAATTCACCCCTCCACTTT
CDR3: CASSQDGQFNSPLHF

J: TRBJ1-1
V: TRBV4-1
D: -
size: -
DNA: TGCGCCAGCAGCCAAGACAGGGTTAACGCTGAAGCTTTCTTT
CDR3: CASSQDRVNAEAFF

J: TRBJ1-2
V: TRBV5-6
D: -
size: -
DNA: TGTGCCAGCAGCTTGGTTCGGCAGTGGGATGGCTACACCTTC
CDR3: CASSLVRQWDGYTF

J: TRBJ2-1
V: TRBV5-6
D: -
size: -
DNA: TGTGCCAGCAGCTCCCGACAGGACAATGAGCAGTTCTTC
CDR3: CASSSRQDNEQFF

J: TRBJ1-2
V: TRBV19
D: TRBD1
size: -
DNA: TGTGCCAGTAGTATCCGTCTCTCCGGGACAGGGGACTATGGCTACACCTTC
CDR3: CASSIRLSGTGDYGYTF

J: TRBJ2-2
V: TRBV4-1
D: TRBD2
size: -
DNA: TGCGCCAGCAGCCAAGATCCACCGACTAGCGGTTCGTCCGGGGAGCTGTTTTTT
CDR3: CASSQDPPTSGSSGELFF

J: TRBJ2-1
V: TRBV4-1
D: TRBD2
size: -
DNA: TGCGCCAGCAGCCAAGACGAAGCGGGGGCCTTTGGTGAGCAGTTCTTC
CDR3: CASSQDEAGAFGEQFF

J: TRBJ2-2
V: TRBV24-1
D: -
size: -
DNA: TGTGCCACCAGTGATTCGAAGGGAATCGGGGAGCTGTTTTTT
CDR3: CATSDSKGIGELFF

J: TRBJ1-6
V: TRBV9
D: TRBD1
size: -
DNA: TGTGCCAGCAGCGTGGGGACAGAGAATAATTCACCCCTCCACTTT
CDR3: CASSVGTENNSPLHF

J: TRBJ2-3
V: TRBV6-4
D: -
size: -
DNA: TGTGCCAGCAGTGACCCCTTTAAGGAGCGGTCCCACACAGATACGCAGTATTTT
CDR3: CASSDPFKERSHTDTQYF

J: TRBJ2-7
V: TRBV30
D: -
size: -
DNA: TGTGCCTGGCAGAAGGACAGGGCCAGCGGGGGGTCCTACGAGCAGTACTTC
CDR3: CAWQKDRASGGSYEQYF

J: TRBJ1-6
V: TRBV27
D: TRBD1
size: -
DNA: TGTGCCAGCAGTCCCCGCACAGGGGCGGATTCACCCCTCCACTTT
CDR3: CASSPRTGADSPLHF

J: TRBJ1-1
V: TRBV4-1
D: -
size: few
DNA: TGCGCCAGCAGCCAAATGTTTACGGAGACTGAAGCTTTCTTT
CDR3: CASSQMFTETEAFF

J: TRBJ2-3
V: TRBV21-1
D: -
size: -
DNA: TGTGCCAGCAGCAATTTGGGTGAGAGGACAAAGATGATCACAGATACGCAGTATTTT
CDR3: CASSNLGERTKMITDTQYF

J: TRBJ1-3
V: TRBV18
D: TRBD1
size: few
DNA: TGTGCCAGCTCACAAACGGGACAGAGCTCTGGAAACACCATATATTTT
CDR3: CASSQTGQSSGNTIYF

J: TRBJ1-6
V: TRBV28
D: -
size: -
DNA: TGTGCCAGCAGAGGTATCAGGCCCTATAATTCACCCCTCCACTTT
CDR3: CASRGIRPYNSPLHF

J: TRBJ1-2
V: TRBV20-1
D: TRBD1
size: once
DNA: TGCAGTGCTAGTCTTTCTACCGGGACAGCCTATGGCTACACCTTC
CDR3: CSASLSTGTAYGYTF

J: TRBJ2-1
V: TRBV10-3
D: TRBD2
size: -
DNA: TGTGCCATCACCCCAAGTAGCGGGGCTTACAATGAGCAGTTCTTC
CDR3: CAITPSSGAYNEQFF

J: TRBJ2-1
V: TRBV3-1/TRBV3-2
D: -
size: -
DNA: TGTGCCAGCAGTCATCTGTCACAGAGCTCCTACAATGAGCAGTTCTTC
CDR3: CASSHLSQSSYNEQFF

J: TRBJ2-1
V: TRBV12-5
D: -
size: -
DNA: TGTGCTAGTGGACCAGGGGTTCTTATGAATGAGCAGTTCTTC
CDR3: CASGPGVLMNEQFF

J: TRBJ2-3
V: TRBV9
D: -
size: -
DNA: TGTGCCAGCAGCGAAGGGACAACCCTGAAACAGTATTTT
CDR3: CASSEGTTLKQYF

J: TRBJ1-2
V: TRBV9
D: TRBD1
size: -
DNA: TGTGCCAGCAGCGTAGACCAGACAGGGCATGGCTACACCTTC
CDR3: CASSVDQTGHGYTF

J: TRBJ1-1
V: TRBV12-3/TRBV12-4
D: -
size: -
DNA: TGTGCCAGCAGTTCAACGAACACTGAAGCTTTCTTT
CDR3: CASSSTNTEAFF

J: TRBJ2-6
V: TRBV24-1
D: TRBD2
size: -
DNA: TGTGCCACCAGTGGGCGGGGGGCGAAGGAAGGCGCTGGGGCCAACGTCCTGACTTTC
CDR3: CATSGRGAKEGAGANVLTF

J: TRBJ2-7
V: TRBV2
D: TRBD1
size: -
DNA: TGTGCCAGCGGGGACAGGGGGCGTGGGTCCGAGCAGTACTTC
CDR3: CASGDRGRGSEQYF

J: TRBJ1-2
V: TRBV7-8
D: -
size: -
DNA: TGTGCCAGCAGCTTAGACCCCTTTGGTGGCTACACCTTC
CDR3: CASSLDPFGGYTF

J: TRBJ1-6
V: TRBV9
D: -
size: -
DNA: TGTGCCAGCAGCGTAGATGGGAATTCACCCCTCCACTTT
CDR3: CASSVDGNSPLHF

J: TRBJ1-2
V: TRBV10-2
D: -
size: -
DNA: TGCGCCAGCACCCTGGCGGGGAGGTTTGGCTACACCTTC
CDR3: CASTLAGRFGYTF

J: TRBJ2-7
V: TRBV28
D: TRBD1
size: few
DNA: TGTGCCAGCAGTACGGGACAGGGGGTCGAGCAGTACTTC
CDR3: CASSTGQGVEQYF

J: TRBJ2-3
V: TRBV18
D: -
size: -
DNA: TGTGCCAGCTCACCACGAGGTCCAACCGATGGCACAGATACGCAGTATTTT
CDR3: CASSPRGPTDGTDTQYF

J: TRBJ1-1
V: TRBV7-6
D: -
size: few
DNA: TGTGCCAGCAGCCCGGGGACACTTAACACTGAAGCTTTCTTT
CDR3: CASSPGTLNTEAFF

J: TRBJ2-6
V: TRBV7-2
D: -
size: -
DNA: TGTGCCAGCAGCTTGTCCCCCTCTGGGGCCAACGTCCTGACTTTC
CDR3: CASSLSPSGANVLTF

J: TRBJ1-5
V: TRBV6-6
D: TRBD1
size: -
DNA: TGTGCCACCGATTTACAGGGGAATCAGCCCCAGCATTTT
CDR3: CATDLQGNQPQHF

J: TRBJ2-7
V: TRBV19
D: -
size: -
DNA: TGTGCCAGTAGGGGCAGGGTAGGCGAGCAGTACTTC
CDR3: CASRGRVGEQYF

J: TRBJ1-5
V: TRBV6-5
D: -
size: -
DNA: TGTGCCAGCAGTTACGGACAGACCAATCAGCCCCAGCATTTT
CDR3: CASSYGQTNQPQHF

J: TRBJ1-2
V: TRBV28
D: -
size: -
DNA: TGTGCCATCTTGCCCGGGGACAAATGGGGCTACACCTTC
CDR3: CAILPGDKWGYTF

J: TRBJ1-6
V: TRBV30
D: -
size: -
DNA: TGTGCCTGGAAGTATAATTCACCCCTCCACTTT
CDR3: CAWKYNSPLHF

J: TRBJ2-7
V: TRBV5-3
D: -
size: -
DNA: TGTGCCAGAAGCTTGAGCGGTTACTACGAGCAGTACTTC
CDR3: CARSLSGYYEQYF

J: TRBJ1-6
V: TRBV19
D: -
size: -
DNA: TGTGCCACCGGGTCTCCCCGGGCTAGCTATAATTCACCCCTCCACTTT
CDR3: CATGSPRASYNSPLHF

J: TRBJ1-6
V: TRBV19
D: TRBD1
size: -
DNA: TGTGCCAGTAAGACAGGGACCTCACCCCTCCACTTT
CDR3: CASKTGTSPLHF

J: TRBJ2-7
V: TRBV5-8
D: -
size: -
DNA: TGTGCCAGCAGCTATGAGGGCACCAACTACGAGCAGTACTTC
CDR3: CASSYEGTNYEQYF

J: TRBJ2-5
V: TRBV19
D: -
size: -
DNA: TGTGCCAGTAGTATCGGACAGACCCAGTACTTC
CDR3: CASSIGQTQYF

J: TRBJ1-1
V: TRBV25-1
D: -
size: once
DNA: TGTGCCAGCAGGGACCTCACTGAAGCTTTCTTT
CDR3: CASRDLTEAFF

J: TRBJ1-3
V: TRBV5-6
D: TRBD1
size: -
DNA: TGTGCCAGCAGCCGACAGGGTCCTTCTGGAAACACCATATATTTT
CDR3: CASSRQGPSGNTIYF

J: TRBJ1-1
V: TRBV6-4
D: -
size: -
DNA: TGTGCCAGCAGTCTCTTCGAGAACACTGAAGCTTTCTTT
CDR3: CASSLFENTEAFF

J: TRBJ1-5
V: TRBV28
D: -
size: -
DNA: TGTGCCAGCAGTTCAGGGGCCGATCAGCCCCAGCATTTT
CDR3: CASSSGADQPQHF

J: TRBJ1-1
V: TRBV5-6
D: TRBD1
size: -
DNA: TGTGCCAGCAGCACCGGACAGGGAAGGACTGAAGCTTTCTTT
CDR3: CASSTGQGRTEAFF

J: TRBJ1-1
V: TRBV30
D: -
size: -
DNA: TGTGCCTGGAAATATGGACAGTTGAACACTGAAGCTTTCTTT
CDR3: CAWKYGQLNTEAFF

J: TRBJ1-6
V: TRBV19
D: -
size: -
DNA: TGTGCCAGTACTGGGGTTGCCTATAATTCACCCCTCCACTTT
CDR3: CASTGVAYNSPLHF

J: TRBJ1-2
V: TRBV27
D: -
size: -
DNA: TGTGCCAGCAGTTTATTGGGGGGGAACGGCTACACCTTC
CDR3: CASSLLGGNGYTF

J: TRBJ1-5
V: TRBV29-1
D: -
size: -
DNA: TGCAGCGTTGACCAGCCCCAGCATTTT
CDR3: CSVDQPQHF

J: TRBJ1-2
V: TRBV11-1
D: -
size: -
DNA: TGTGCCAGCAGCCTCCAGAGTAACTATGGCTACACCTTC
CDR3: CASSLQSNYGYTF